These 29 T cell receptor beta chains came from one sample sequenced in a study of tumor-infiltrating lymphocytes in localized non-small cell lung cancer. Assay: immunoSEQ multiplex PCR; the TCRdb copy retains only in-frame clones and omits some. The sample consists of 10,000 or so clones, around four fifths of them appearing once. Sequencing was performed on lung tumor tissue. The origin of the receptors is a human donor with non-small cell lung cancer.

The CDR3 bases are TGCGCCAGCAGCTTCGTGCAGGGGGGAAAACTGTTTTTT. As protein: CASSFVQGGKLFF. This rearrangement joins TRBV5-1 to TRBJ1-4; 7 bases align to TRBD1. In germline, CDR1 is SGHRS, CDR2 YFSETQ. The J segment lost 10 bases and the V segment lost 2 bases, leaving 5 bases of the junction unmatched. There are 13 residues in the CDR3.

The rearrangement uses TRBV18 and TRBJ1-5; 9 nucleotides match TRBD1. This CDR3 is built from 14 residues. With 6 bases clipped from V and 7 bases from J, the junction kept 7 bases outside the gene matches. Germline CDR1 reads KGHSH; CDR2 reads LQKENI. CDR3 sequence reads: CASSLGQGSQPQHF. The CDR3 nucleotides read TGTGCCAGCTCCCTGGGACAGGGAAGCCAGCCCCAGCATTTT.

The rearrangement joins TRBV18 to TRBJ2-3; no firm D call. V was trimmed by 2 bases and J by 0 bases, leaving 9 bases between them. The CDR3 extends over 15 amino acids. The V gene's germline CDR1 is KGHSH and CDR2 LQKENI. Here the CDR3 DNA reads TGTGCCAGCTCACCAGGGGATGGGAGCACAGATACGCAGTATTTT. This codes for CASSPGDGSTDTQYF. Based on the CDR3 plus reference TRBV18 and TRBJ2-3, the full variable domain is NAGVMQNPRHLVRRRGQEARLRCSPMKGHSHVYWYRQLPEEGLKFMVYLQKENIIDESGMPKERFSAEFPKEGPSILRIQQVVRGDSAAYFCASSPGDGSTDTQYFGPGTRLTVL.

This clone appeared a few times. The chain joins TRBV10-3 to TRBJ2-5; D is perhaps TRBD1 (6 bases). V was cut by 8 bases and J by 7 bases, with 20 bases left in between. The germline V gene has CDR1 ENHRY and CDR2 SYGVKD. The CDR3 is 14 amino acids. Written as DNA, the CDR3 is TGTGCCATCGGGGGACAAGATGGAAGTGCGACCCAGTACTTC. Translated: CAIGGQDGSATQYF.

V usage is TRBV6-5 and J usage is TRBJ1-1; perhaps TRBD1 as D (5 bases). Germline V gene lookup returns CDR1 MNHEY and CDR2 SVGAGI. This CDR3 has 13 amino acids. V was pared by 7 bases and J by 1 base, with 10 bases between. This CDR3 reads CASITGGNTEAFF. The DNA of the CDR3 is TGTGCCAGCATTACGGGGGGGAACACTGAAGCTTTCTTT.

The genes are TRBV25-1 and TRBJ2-1; D is undetermined. CDR1 and CDR2 (germline): MGHDK, SYGVNS. This CDR3 comprises 16 residues. Trimming shortened V by 6 bases and J by 5 bases, and 20 bases separated the two germline ends. The CDR3 region is CASRAIETQENNEQFF. The CDR3 DNA reads as TGTGCCAGCAGGGCGATCGAAACTCAGGAAAACAATGAGCAGTTCTTC.

The J gene is TRBJ2-5, the V gene TRBV19; 7 nucleotides match TRBD1. With 8 bases clipped from V and 3 bases from J, the junction kept 6 bases outside the gene matches. The CDR3 extends over 13 amino acids. In germline, CDR1 is LNHDA, CDR2 SQIVND (reference sequence). CDR3 nucleotide sequence: TGTGCCAGTGCCAACAGGGGAGAAGAGACCCAGTACTTC. It translates to CASANRGEETQYF.

The chain couples TRBV5-1 to TRBJ2-1; tentatively, D is TRBD1 or TRBD2 (5 bases each). Trimming removed 4 bases from V and 7 bases from J, with 15 bases in between. CDR1 is SGHRS and CDR2 is YFSETQ in the germline V gene. There are 14 residues in the CDR3. CDR3 sequence (DNA): TGCGCCAGCAGCCCCGGGGCAGGGAATAATGAGCAGTTCTTC. Its protein product is CASSPGAGNNEQFF.

The chain links TRBV28 to TRBJ1-2; D ambiguous. In germline, CDR1 is MDHEN, CDR2 SYDVKM. Trimming removed 1 base from V and 8 bases from J, with 17 bases in between. The CDR3 has 15 amino acids. The CDR3 coding sequence is TGTGCCAGCAGTTTATCCCGCGACTTTGGTCGGGGCTACACCTTC. Translating gives CASSLSRDFGRGYTF.

V usage is TRBV1 and J usage is TRBJ2-7; TRBD2, the table's D call, lacks a check against the DNA. TRBV1 constitutes a pseudogene. This CDR3 region has 17 residues. The CDR3 coding sequence is TGCACCAGCAGCCAAGATCCGTCCGGGAGGGTCACCTACGAGCAGTACTTC. It codes for CTSSQDPSGRVTYEQYF.

This chain joins TRBV7-2 and TRBJ2-2, with D hard to call. Between the trimmed V and J ends, which lost 0 bases and 5 bases, there was a span of 16 bases. The CDR3 runs to 17 residues. Per the germline V gene, CDR1 is SGHTA and CDR2 is FQGNSA. The CDR3, as DNA: TGTGCCAGCAGCTTAGCGATCACAGCCCTTTGGACCGGGGAGCTGTTTTTT. Amino acids: CASSLAITALWTGELFF.

Written as DNA, the CDR3 is TGTGCCAGCAGCCGCGGACAGGGGGGGGGCAATCAGCCCCAGCATTTT. It specifies CASSRGQGGGNQPQHF. The rearrangement joins TRBV6-6 to TRBJ1-5; TRBD1 matches 10 bases. The V and J ends lost 6 bases and 2 bases, in that order; junction bases with no gene match: 7. Per the germline V gene, CDR1 is MNHNY and CDR2 is SVGAGI (reference sequence). The CDR3 runs 16 residues.

The chain joins TRBV5-1 to TRBJ2-6, with D tentatively TRBD1 (5 bases). V dropped 0 bases and J dropped 4 bases, with 14 bases sitting between them. The CDR3 consists of 17 residues. The germline V gene encodes CDR1 SGHRS and CDR2 YFSETQ. This CDR3 reads CASSLVAGNAGANVLTF. The CDR3 region has the DNA TGCGCCAGCAGCTTGGTGGCAGGGAATGCGGGGGCCAACGTCCTGACTTTC.

The gene calls are TRBV9 and TRBJ2-7, with D maybe TRBD1 (6 bases). The V end lost 4 bases, the J end lost 5 bases, and 16 bases lay between the germline ends. Germline V gives CDR1 SGDLS, CDR2 YYNGEE. The CDR3 length is 14 residues. CDR3 coding DNA: TGTGCCAGCAGCCCCAGGGGAGTAGGCCACGAGCAGTACTTC. Its protein product is CASSPRGVGHEQYF.

J is TRBJ2-7 and V is TRBV6-5; perhaps D is TRBD1 or TRBD2 (5 bases each). Germline assignment: CDR1 MNHEY and CDR2 SVGAGI. V was pared by 5 bases and J by 6 bases, with 11 bases between. The CDR3 extends over 12 amino acids. DNA for the CDR3: TGTGCCAGCAGTACCCCGAGGGGCGAGCAGTACTTC. Residues: CASSTPRGEQYF.

The chain links TRBV19 to TRBJ1-2; 10 bases are shared with TRBD1. J lost 4 bases, V lost 7 bases, and 15 bases had no gene match. This CDR3 is built from 17 residues. Per germline, CDR1 LNHDA and CDR2 SQIVND (reference sequence). The CDR3 nucleotides read TGTGCCAGTACCACACCCTTGGGACAGGGGCTAATCTATGGCTACACCTTC. Its protein is CASTTPLGQGLIYGYTF.

The rearrangement links TRBV11-2 to TRBJ2-6; D remains unclear. Germline V gives CDR1 SGHAT, CDR2 FQNNGV. This CDR3 is built from 17 residues. Trimming took off 5 bases at V and 0 bases at J, with 14 bases between the two ends. This CDR3 is CASSTHRRSSGANVLTF. As DNA, the CDR3 is TGTGCCAGCAGCACGCACCGTAGAAGCTCTGGGGCCAACGTCCTGACTTTC.

The chain combines TRBV7-2 with TRBJ2-1; D is unclear. V was trimmed by 2 bases and J by 3 bases, leaving 5 bases between them. The CDR3 spans 13 residues. Germline V CDR1 and CDR2: SGHTA, FQGNSA. The CDR3 bases are TGTGCCAGCAGCTTAATGGGCTACAATGAGCAGTTCTTC. Its protein product is CASSLMGYNEQFF.

This chain uses TRBV11-2 with TRBJ2-1, with D unclear. This CDR3 has 10 amino acids. Germline loops: CDR1 SGHAT, CDR2 FQNNGV. V lost 3 bases, J lost 7 bases, and 1 base lay in between. DNA for the CDR3: TGTGCCAGCAGCTTGAATGAGCAGTTCTTC. Translation: CASSLNEQFF.

This clone was recorded a few times. The chain is built from TRBV27 and TRBJ1-5; 9 bases map to TRBD1. This CDR3 has 16 residues. Germline CDR1 reads MNHEY; CDR2 reads SMNVEV (reference sequence). The ends lost 4 bases at V and 6 bases at J; junction bases unmatched: 10. CDR3: CASSSYRGLEVQPQHF. The CDR3 region has the DNA TGTGCCAGCAGTTCGTACAGGGGGCTCGAAGTTCAGCCCCAGCATTTT.

In the case of this clone: At one end the junction does not follow the germline gene, possibly because of a read error. The V and J genes are TRBV7-7 and TRBJ1-1; the D is unclear. The CDR3 length is 11 residues. Germline V lookup: CDR1 SSHAT, CDR2 FNYEAQ (reference sequence). The CDR3 sequence is CASNAWAEAFF. CDR3 sequence (DNA): TGTGCTAGCAACGCTTGGGCTGAAGCTTTCTTT.

V usage is TRBV9 and J usage is TRBJ2-3; 13 positions match TRBD2. This CDR3 spans 15 amino acids. CDR1 is SGDLS and CDR2 is YYNGEE in the germline V gene. V gave up 2 bases and J gave up 5 bases; unmatched junction bases: 2. This chain's CDR3 is CASSVGLAGVDTQYF. CDR3 coding DNA: TGTGCCAGCAGCGTCGGACTAGCGGGAGTAGATACGCAGTATTTT. Full variable domain (rest looked up from reference TRBV9 and TRBJ2-3): DSGVTQTPKHLITATGQRVTLRCSPRSGDLSVYWYQQSLDQGLQFLIQYYNGEERAKGNILERFSAQQFPDLHSELNLSSLELGDSALYFCASSVGLAGVDTQYFGPGTRLTVL.

This clone was seen a handful of times. The genes are TRBV4-2 and TRBJ2-2; D call uncertain. Germline lookup yields CDR1 LGHNA and CDR2 YNFKEQ. The CDR3 sequence is 11 residues long. The ends were cut back, 1 base at V and 8 bases at J, with 2 bases in the middle. CDR3 sequence (DNA): TGTGCCAGCAGCCAAGGAGGGGAGCTGTTTTTT. It is translated as CASSQGGELFF.

In regard to this clone: The junction differs from germline at one of its ends, possibly a read error. The rearrangement uses TRBV4-1 and TRBJ2-5, with a weak D call TRBD1 (5 bases). The last part of the DNA fits TRBJ2-7 better; the J call may be wrong. Germline V gene data show CDR1 as MGHRA and CDR2 as YSYEKL. The CDR3 has 15 residues. The CDR3 nucleotides are TGCGTCAGCAGCCCTGAAACCAGGGTATCGAACGAGCAGTACTTC. This encodes CVSSPETRVSNEQYF.

The gene calls are TRBV28 and TRBJ1-1; a weak D match, TRBD1 (5 bases). The CDR3 extends over 16 amino acids. Germline CDR1 MDHEN, CDR2 SYDVKM. The V end lost 5 bases, the J end lost 0 bases, and 16 bases lay between the germline ends. The CDR3 DNA reads TGTGCCAGCAGTCCTACATTTGGGGGGATGAACACTGAAGCTTTCTTT. Its translation is CASSPTFGGMNTEAFF.

This chain connects TRBV11-2 to TRBJ1-6, with D maybe TRBD1 (5 bases). Trimming removed 4 bases from V and 4 bases from J, with 8 bases in between. Germline V lookup: CDR1 SGHAT, CDR2 FQNNGV. The CDR3 has 14 residues. As DNA, the CDR3 is TGTGCCAGCAGCTCGGGGGGATATAATTCACCCCTCCACTTT. Translation gives CASSSGGYNSPLHF. Filled out from reference TRBV11-2 and TRBJ1-6, the complete variable domain reads EAGVAQSPRYKIIEKRQSVAFWCNPISGHATLYWYQQILGQGPKLLIQFQNNGVVDDSQLPKDRFSAERLKGVDSTLKIQPAKLEDSAVYLCASSSGGYNSPLHFGNGTRLTVT.

The rearrangement links TRBV6-5 to TRBJ2-7, with 8 bases aligning to TRBD2. The CDR3 is 15 residues long. J gave up 0 bases and V 2 bases, and 3 bases lay outside the gene matches. The germline CDR1 and CDR2 sequences are MNHEY and SVGAGI. This chain's CDR3 is CASSYAGGASYEQYF. The DNA for the CDR3 is TGTGCCAGCAGTTACGCCGGGGGGGCCTCCTACGAGCAGTACTTC.

In this sample, this clone turned up a few times. The chain is built from TRBV5-1 and TRBJ2-3; no definite D call. Trimming removed 4 bases from V and 5 bases from J, with 20 bases in between. The germline V gene encodes CDR1 SGHRS and CDR2 YFSETQ. CDR3 length: 16 amino acids. Here the CDR3 reads CASSLHGPPSGDTQYF. The CDR3 nucleotides read TGCGCCAGCAGCCTTCACGGGCCACCCTCAGGAGATACGCAGTATTTT.

This chain joins TRBV6-5 and TRBJ1-6; no definite D call. V lost 5 bases to trimming and J lost 8 bases, with 10 bases between them. From germline, CDR1 is MNHEY and CDR2 SVGAGI. There are 13 residues in the CDR3. CDR3 region: CASSARWDSPLHF. DNA for the CDR3: TGTGCCAGCAGTGCCCGATGGGATTCACCCCTCCACTTT.